Listed below are T cell receptor beta chains from one sample, sequenced in a study of CD8+ T cells in alopecia areata. Profiled with immunoSEQ multiplex PCR; TCRdb holds only in-frame clones, not every one. Among over 150,000 clones listed, 45% to 75% were seen once. The source material was CD4+ T cells sorted from blood, sampled at week 4, from a patient treated with tofacitinib. The receptors originated from a human donor with alopecia areata. Both conserved end residues are part of each CDR3. A D gene is named only where the DNA matches it firmly. The size field is filled for only some rows; it gives once, few, many or a size class.

v_gene	abundance	len	d_gene	j_gene	CDR3nt	CDR3aa
TRBV10-3	-	22	-	TRBJ2-6	TGTGCCATCAGTGAGTCCATGGGTGAAGGGAAGGGTAGAAACGCTGGGGCCAACGTCCTGACTTTC	CAISESMGEGKGRNAGANVLTF
TRBV15	-	14	-	TRBJ1-5	TGTGCCACCGACGGAACAGCTAGCAATCAGCCCCAGCATTTT	CATDGTASNQPQHF
TRBV11-2	-	14	-	TRBJ2-7	TGTGCCAGCAGCGATGCAGAGGCGTCCTACGAGCAGTACTTC	CASSDAEASYEQYF
TRBV9	-	14	-	TRBJ2-3	TGTGCCAGCAGCGTGCGGACTTCCACAGATACGCAGTATTTT	CASSVRTSTDTQYF
TRBV18	few	14	TRBD2	TRBJ2-2	TGTGCCAGCTCACCATTAGCGGGATTCGGGGAGCTGTTTTTT	CASSPLAGFGELFF
TRBV29-1	-	12	-	TRBJ2-1	TGCAGCGTTGAGGGGAGCAACAATGAGCAGTTCTTC	CSVEGSNNEQFF
TRBV29-1	-	12	-	TRBJ2-3	TGCAGCGTTGAAATCGACTTGGATACGCAGTATTTT	CSVEIDLDTQYF
TRBV5-6	-	13	-	TRBJ2-3	TGTGCCAGCAGCTTCCAGACCACAGATACGCAGTATTTT	CASSFQTTDTQYF
TRBV6-6	-	11	-	TRBJ2-7	TGTGCCAGCACCCCGGGGTACGAGCAGTACTTC	CASTPGYEQYF
TRBV30	-	14	TRBD1	TRBJ2-2	TGTGCCTGGGTACAGGGGGCTAACACCGGGGAGCTGTTTTTT	CAWVQGANTGELFF
TRBV18	-	15	TRBD1	TRBJ1-2	TGTGCCAGCTCACCAAGACAGGGGGCGGACTATGGCTACACCTTC	CASSPRQGADYGYTF
TRBV30	-	15	-	TRBJ1-1	TGTGCCTTACATTTGGGCAGTTACATGAACACTGAAGCTTTCTTT	CALHLGSYMNTEAFF
TRBV4-1	-	15	TRBD1	TRBJ2-7	TGCGCCAGCAGCCGTTTCGGGACAGCCATCTACGAGCAGTACTTC	CASSRFGTAIYEQYF
TRBV5-4	-	15	TRBD2	TRBJ2-1	TGTGCCAGCAGCGCTAAGCGGGAGGTCTACAATGAGCAGTTCTTC	CASSAKREVYNEQFF
TRBV25-1	-	13	-	TRBJ1-1	TGTGCCAGCAGTCCCCTGAACACCCTTGAAGCTTTCTTT	CASSPLNTLEAFF
TRBV27	-	13	-	TRBJ1-1	TGTGCCAGCAGTCCCCGGGTGAACACTGAAGCTTTCTTT	CASSPRVNTEAFF
TRBV11-2	-	15	-	TRBJ1-2	TGTGCCAGCAGCCTGAGAGGGTCGGCTAACTATGGCTACACCTTC	CASSLRGSANYGYTF
TRBV29-1	few	14	-	TRBJ1-5	TGCAGCGTTGGGGACATCGATAGCAATCAGCCCCAGCATTTT	CSVGDIDSNQPQHF
TRBV20-1	-	10	-	TRBJ2-3	TGCAGTGGGGCCCCAGATACGCAGTATTTT	CSGAPDTQYF
TRBV28	-	15	TRBD1	TRBJ2-7	TGTGCCAGCGGGTCCGTAGGAAGGACAGGGCGCGAGCAGTACTTC	CASGSVGRTGREQYF
TRBV7-6	-	14	-	TRBJ2-3	TGTGCCAGCAGCTTTTTGGGGGCCCAGGATACGCAGTATTTT	CASSFLGAQDTQYF
TRBV6-5	-	15	TRBD1	TRBJ1-5	TGTGCCAGCAGACCTGACAGGGGCAACAATCAGCCCCAGCATTTT	CASRPDRGNNQPQHF
TRBV28	-	13	-	TRBJ2-3	TGTGCCAGCAGGGTTGGCCCCACAGATACGCAGTATTTT	CASRVGPTDTQYF
TRBV29-1	few	13	-	TRBJ2-3	TGCAGCGTTGAAGGACCTGGCACAGATACGCAGTATTTT	CSVEGPGTDTQYF
TRBV28	few	13	TRBD1	TRBJ2-3	TGTGCCACTAGACAGGGGGCTGCAGATACGCAGTATTTT	CATRQGAADTQYF
TRBV29-1	few	11	-	TRBJ2-5	TGCAGCGTTGAACGGGTCCCGGGGTTCTACTTC	CSVERVPGFYF
TRBV4-1	few	18	-	TRBJ1-5	TGCGCCAGCAGCCAAGAGTTTGAAGCCGGACGAGGCAATCAGCCCCAGCATTTT	CASSQEFEAGRGNQPQHF
TRBV29-1	few	11	-	TRBJ2-1	TGCAGCGTTGCGCGGGGCAATGAGCAGTTCTTC	CSVARGNEQFF
TRBV30	-	12	-	TRBJ1-2	TGTGCCTGGAGCCCCCCCGTCTATGGCTACACCTTC	CAWSPPVYGYTF
TRBV29-1	-	10	-	TRBJ1-2	TGCAGCGTTGGGGGGGTTGGCTACACCTTC	CSVGGVGYTF
TRBV5-1	-	12	-	TRBJ2-5	TGCGCCAGCAGCACAGAGACGGGGACCCAGTACTTC	CASSTETGTQYF
TRBV30	once	15	-	TRBJ2-7	TGTGCCTGGAGAGAAACCGGGACTTCCACCTACGAGCAGTACTTC	CAWRETGTSTYEQYF
TRBV25-1	few	15	TRBD1	TRBJ1-2	TGTGCCAGCAGTGAAGGGACAGGGTCGAACTATGGCTACACCTTC	CASSEGTGSNYGYTF
TRBV7-2	few	11	-	TRBJ2-5	TGTGCCAGCAGCATCCAAGAGACCCAGTACTTC	CASSIQETQYF
TRBV6-1	few	15	-	TRBJ2-3	TGTGCCAGCAGTGAAGCGCGATTACTCACAGATACGCAGTATTTT	CASSEARLLTDTQYF
TRBV27	-	15	-	TRBJ1-1	TGTGCCAGCAGTTTGGGGGCCGGGAGGAACACTGAAGCTTTCTTT	CASSLGAGRNTEAFF
TRBV2	-	15	-	TRBJ2-1	TGTGCCAGCAGTGGTGGCTATACCTTCTACAATGAGCAGTTCTTC	CASSGGYTFYNEQFF
TRBV10-3	-	13	TRBD1	TRBJ2-7	TGTGCCAGTGGGACAGCAACTTCCTACGAGCAGTACTTC	CASGTATSYEQYF
TRBV7-8	once	16	TRBD1	TRBJ1-2	TGTGCCAGCAGCCCGTCCCGGACAGGAGCTAACTATGGCTACACCTTC	CASSPSRTGANYGYTF
TRBV30	few	13	-	TRBJ1-5	TGTGCCTGGGCCGACACCCGCAATCAGCCCCAGCATTTT	CAWADTRNQPQHF